This entry lists 22 T cell receptor beta chains sequenced from one sample in a study of molecular identifiers for immune sequencing clone quantification. TCRdb redid the calling of the PCR reads with MiXCR, one entry per CDR3 protein. The sample lists about 640,000 distinct CDR3 sequences; 15% to 20% were seen once. Sequences were obtained from naive CD8+ T cells from blood, with Jurkat cell RNA spiked in. The subset here: FACS-sorted CD8+CD4-CCR7+CD45RA+ naive T cells. Receptors were obtained from a human donor in good health. Some libraries in this study had Jurkat cell RNA spiked in.

This clonotype has ten or more counts. The V call is TRBV10-3, the J call TRBJ1-5, with 8 bases matching TRBD1. The germline CDR1 and CDR2 sequences are ENHRY and SYGVKD. Unmatched junction bases numbered 7, after V lost 0 bases and J lost 6 bases. The CDR3 has 16 residues. CDR3 DNA sequence: TGTGCCATCAGTGAGTCATTGGACAGGGCTGGTCAGCCCCAGCATTTT. Translated, it gives CAISESLDRAGQPQHF.

As regards this clonotype: This may be a read error: a much more frequent sequence differs by one nucleotide. The missing conserved phenylalanine or tryptophan at the end of this CDR3 makes a read error likely. The chain is built from TRBV29-1 and TRBJ2-7, with D possibly being TRBD1 (7 bases). Trimming left V 7 bases short and J 0 bases short, with 13 bases between. The CDR3 consists of 13 residues. CDR1 is SQVTM and CDR2 is ANQGSEA in the germline V gene. CDR3 DNA sequence: TGCAGCGCGCGGGGACAGAGCTCCTACGAGCAGTACCTC. Encoded protein: CSARGQSSYEQYL.

Turning to this clonotype: A much larger clone is a single base away; this may be a read error. Lacking the conserved final phenylalanine or tryptophan, this CDR3 likely reflects a read error. This rearrangement joins TRBV11-2 to TRBJ2-7, with D possibly being TRBD1 (6 bases). Trimming removed 3 bases at V and 2 bases at J, with 11 bases between. CDR1 and CDR2 (germline): SGHAT, FQNNGV. This CDR3 has 14 residues. The chain's CDR3 is CASSFGAGAYEQYL. The CDR3 DNA reads as TGTGCCAGCAGCTTCGGCGCAGGGGCCTACGAGCAGTACCTC.

This clonotype occurred a few times. A single base separates this from a much larger clone, so it may be a read error. V and J are TRBV7-2 and TRBJ1-1, with 7 bases fitting TRBD1. Germline CDR1 SGHTA, CDR2 FQGNSA. The CDR3 extends over 13 amino acids. The CDR3 reads CASRPQGSGEASF. DNA for the CDR3: TGTGCCAGCAGGCCACAGGGGTCGGGTGAAGCTTCCTTT.

A word on this clonotype: Because the CDR3 is missing its conserved closing phenylalanine or tryptophan, this is likely a read error. It is unclear where the CDR3 begins or ends on the DNA, so no DNA is shown, and the CDR3 is as TCRdb lists it. The gene calls are TRBV7-2 and TRBJ2-1. Germline loops: CDR1 SGHTA, CDR2 FQGNSA. The CDR3 comprises 15 residues, both ends counted. The CDR3 reads CASSHTESNYNEQLL.

In its sample, this clonotype was seen many times. The chain combines TRBV9 with TRBJ2-4; D might be TRBD1 (6 bases). The CDR3 totals 18 residues. V gave up 1 base and J gave up 0 bases, with 17 bases separating them. Germline V gives CDR1 SGDLS, CDR2 YYNGEE. The CDR3, as DNA: TGTGCCAGCAGCGTATTCCCCTCCCAGGGGCTAGCCAAAAACATTCAGTACTTC. Translation: CASSVFPSQGLAKNIQYF.

This chain links TRBV13 with TRBJ2-2, with 7 bases that match TRBD2. Trimming cost V 5 bases and J 0 bases; bases outside gene matches: 6. This CDR3 is 16 amino acids long. Looked up from germline, CDR1 is PRHDT and CDR2 is FYEKMQ (reference sequence). The CDR3 loop is CASSALAEANTGELFF. CDR3 nucleotides: TGTGCCAGCAGCGCCCTAGCGGAGGCGAACACCGGGGAGCTGTTTTTT.

On this clonotype itself: A much larger clone is a single base away; this may be a read error. V gene TRBV13 combines with J gene TRBJ1-1, with D maybe TRBD1 (5 bases). CDR1 is PRHDT and CDR2 is FYEKMQ in the germline V gene (reference sequence). CDR3 length: 14 amino acids. The V end was cut by 8 bases, the J end by 3 bases, with 16 bases between. The CDR3 sequence is CASGPVRGHTEAFF. The DNA of the CDR3 is TGTGCCAGCGGCCCTGTCCGGGGACACACTGAAGCTTTCTTT.

At least ten counts were recorded for this clonotype. The chain couples TRBV14 to TRBJ2-2, with D unresolved. Between the trimmed V and J ends, which lost 0 bases and 6 bases, there was a span of 17 bases. CDR3 length equals 17 residues. Looked up from germline, CDR1 is SGHDN and CDR2 is FVKESK. CDR3 sequence: CASSQDRATYRSGELFF. The DNA of the CDR3 is TGTGCCAGCAGCCAAGACCGTGCTACCTACCGGTCCGGGGAGCTGTTTTTT.

This clonotype was recorded many times. The chain combines TRBV19 with TRBJ1-5; D is unresolved. The germline gives CDR1 LNHDA, CDR2 SQIVND (reference sequence). This CDR3 has 13 amino acids. Trimming shortened V by 5 bases and J by 10 bases, and 15 bases separated the two germline ends. CDR3 DNA: TGTGCCAGTAGTGGAGGCAACGGAGGTCCCCAGCATTTT. Translation gives CASSGGNGGPQHF.

In its sample, this clonotype was seen a few times. The genes are TRBV15 and TRBJ2-7, with D possibly matching TRBD2 (6 bases). The CDR3 loop spans 15 amino acids. Trimming stripped 1 base from V and 4 bases from J, with 14 bases between. Germline assignment: CDR1 LNHNV and CDR2 YYDKDF (reference sequence). CDR3 sequence reads: CATSRGLVSPYEQYF. CDR3 nucleotide sequence: TGTGCCACCAGCAGAGGACTAGTTAGTCCTTACGAGCAGTACTTC.

This clonotype showed up many times. V gene TRBV19 combines with J gene TRBJ2-3; no definite D call. This CDR3 contains 14 residues. Germline V CDR1 and CDR2: LNHDA, SQIVND (reference sequence). Trimming removed 5 bases from V and 7 bases from J, with 16 bases in between. CDR3 bases: TGTGCCAGTAGTCCAGGACCAAACCGCCATACGCAGTATTTT. Residues: CASSPGPNRHTQYF. Using reference TRBV19 and TRBJ2-3 for the parts outside the CDR3, the full variable domain is DGGITQSPKYLFRKEGQNVTLSCEQNLNHDAMYWYRQDPGQGLRLIYYSQIVNDFQKGDIAEGYSVSREKKESFPLTVTSAQKNPTAFYLCASSPGPNRHTQYFGPGTRLTVL.

The V call is TRBV6-6, the J call TRBJ2-3; 13 bases map to TRBD2. Germline V CDR1 and CDR2: MNHNY, SVGAGI (reference sequence). The CDR3 is made up of 18 amino acids. The ends lost 4 bases at V and 2 bases at J; junction bases unmatched: 9. This CDR3 reads CASSSIGLAGDHTDTQYF. DNA of the CDR3: TGTGCCAGCAGTTCTATAGGACTAGCGGGGGATCACACAGATACGCAGTATTTT.

The chain recombines TRBV9 with TRBJ2-1; D may be TRBD2 (6 bases). The germline V gene has CDR1 SGDLS and CDR2 YYNGEE. The CDR3 loop spans 14 amino acids. Trimming pared 6 bases from V and 5 bases from J, leaving 15 bases between. CDR3 region: CASNTGVPHNEQFF. CDR3 DNA sequence: TGTGCCAGCAACACGGGGGTCCCACACAATGAGCAGTTCTTC.

This clonotype was found many times. V and J are TRBV10-3 and TRBJ1-6; TRBD1 matches at 7 bases. The J segment lost 8 bases and the V segment lost 3 bases, leaving 7 bases of the junction unmatched. The CDR3 is made up of 15 amino acids. CDR1 and CDR2 (germline): ENHRY, SYGVKD. CDR3 sequence (DNA): TGTGCCATCAGTGAAGCTGGGACAGCATATTCACCCCTCCACTTT. Translation: CAISEAGTAYSPLHF.

This clonotype was detected many times. This chain uses TRBV6-2 or TRBV6-3 with TRBJ2-2; D not certain. CDR1 and CDR2 (germline): MNHEY, SVGEGT. The CDR3 loop spans 13 amino acids. V shed 10 bases and J shed 4 bases, with 13 bases lying between them. CDR3 region: CATDTRGTGELFF. Here the CDR3 DNA reads TGTGCCACTGACACCCGTGGCACCGGGGAGCTGTTTTTT.

This clonotype was counted between two and nine times. The chain has TRBV10-3 and TRBJ2-7; TRBD1 is a possible D gene (6 bases). The CDR3 runs 13 residues. Trimming cost V 10 bases and J 1 base, with 14 bases left between them. Per the germline V gene, CDR1 is ENHRY and CDR2 is SYGVKD. As DNA, the CDR3 is TGTGCCACCTCCGGGACACAATCCTACGAGCAGTACTTC. It translates to CATSGTQSYEQYF.

This clonotype has a handful of counts. With a much larger clone just one base away, this may be a read error. This sequence joins TRBV6-2 or TRBV6-3 and TRBJ1-5, with unresolved D. CDR1 and CDR2 (germline): MNHEY, SVGEGT. This CDR3 has 18 residues. The V gene lost 4 bases and the J gene lost 0 bases, with 19 bases spanning the gap. The CDR3 DNA sequence: TGTGCCAGCAGTTTCGGGCCCACCCAAGTGCATAGCAATCAGCCCCAGCATTTT. Encoded protein: CASSFGPTQVHSNQPQHF.

This clonotype was recorded many times. The gene calls are TRBV2 and TRBJ2-3, with 11 nucleotides matching TRBD2. The CDR3 totals 16 residues. Germline CDR1 SNHLY, CDR2 FYNNEI. The V segment lost 2 bases and the J segment 5 bases; nucleotides outside the gene matches: 6. The CDR3 here is CASSESPGLAEDTQYF. CDR3 nucleotides: TGTGCCAGCAGTGAATCGCCGGGACTAGCGGAAGATACGCAGTATTTT.

As concerns this clonotype: This may stem from a read error, because a much larger clone lies one nucleotide away. The rearrangement links TRBV7-4 to TRBJ1-1; 9 bases are a match to TRBD1. V gave up 6 bases and J gave up 4 bases; unmatched junction bases: 15. Germline V gene sequence: CDR1 SGHVT, CDR2 SQSDAQ. CDR3 length: 17 amino acids. CDR3 nucleotide sequence: TGTGCCAGCAGTACTACGGTCGACAGGGGGTTGGGCACTGAAGCTTTCTTT. It translates to CASSTTVDRGLGTEAFF.

This clonotype was seen at least ten times. The chain employs TRBV5-4 and TRBJ2-7; tentatively, D is TRBD1 (5 bases). V shed 4 bases and J shed 5 bases, with 16 bases lying between them. Germline assignment: CDR1 SGHNT and CDR2 YYREEE (reference sequence). This CDR3 has 14 residues. This chain's CDR3 is CASSEADSFHEQYF. CDR3 bases: TGTGCCAGCAGCGAGGCCGACAGTTTCCACGAGCAGTACTTC.

This clonotype was counted at least ten times. The J gene is TRBJ1-2, the V gene TRBV25-1; D remains ambiguous. The V end was cut by 1 base, the J end by 9 bases, with 15 bases between. The CDR3 extends over 14 amino acids. Per the germline V gene, CDR1 is MGHDK and CDR2 is SYGVNS. Written as DNA, the CDR3 is TGTGCCAGCAGTGAATTTGACCGGCGCGAAAGCTACACCTTC. It encodes CASSEFDRRESYTF.